Shown below are 31 T cell receptor beta chains from a single sample sequenced in a study of vaccination and CD4 T cells after COVID-19. Their antigens remain unidentified. Treatment here: approximately nine-day PBMC culture with coronavirus spike peptide pools or control peptides (ViraFEST assay). Sequence data for DNA of cultured CD4+ T cells were generated by the Oncomine TCR Beta short-read assay. One entry per CDR3 protein, called by TCRdb with MiXCR from the PCR reads. The table records under 20,000 distinct CDR3 sequences, 40% to 60% of them present only once. Source: CD4+ T cells from blood, cultured in vitro, taken before SARS-CoV-2 vaccination. The receptors were gathered from a human donor who had recovered from COVID-19.

This chain joins TRBV29-1 and TRBJ2-7; possible D gene TRBD2, 6 bases. The CDR3 has 12 residues. Trimming removed 7 bases from V and 4 bases from J, with 14 bases in between. Germline V gives CDR1 SQVTM, CDR2 ANQGSEA. CDR3 DNA: TGCAGCGCGGATAGTGGGACTTACGAGCAGTACTTC. Amino acid sequence: CSADSGTYEQYF.

This rearrangement joins TRBV29-1 to TRBJ2-3, with a possible D match to TRBD1 (5 bases). This CDR3 contains 14 residues. Germline CDR1 and CDR2: SQVTM and ANQGSEA. V lost 4 bases and J 1 base, leaving 12 bases between the germline ends. The CDR3 region has the DNA TGCAGCGTTGTTGGGGTGGGGCGCACAGATACGCAGTATTTT. Translation gives CSVVGVGRTDTQYF.

The chain uses TRBV4-1 and TRBJ2-7; D perhaps matches TRBD2 (6 bases). V shed 3 bases and J shed 5 bases, with 11 bases lying between them. Germline assignment: CDR1 MGHRA and CDR2 YSYEKL. This CDR3 region has 13 residues. The CDR3 is CASSQRTGDEQYF. The CDR3 bases are TGCGCCAGCAGCCAGAGGACGGGGGACGAGCAGTACTTC.

This clonotype was counted a few times. This sequence joins TRBV2 and TRBJ1-2; D unresolved. Germline CDR1 reads SNHLY; CDR2 reads FYNNEI. The CDR3 runs 14 residues. V dropped 3 bases and J dropped 2 bases, with 10 bases sitting between them. The CDR3 nucleotides are TGTGCCAGCAGTGAGGGAGGGAGGAACTATGGCTACACCTTC. It specifies CASSEGGRNYGYTF.

This clonotype was observed a few times. The chain joins TRBV30 to TRBJ1-6; D remains unclear. The ends were cut back, 0 bases at V and 5 bases at J, with 5 bases in the middle. Germline V gives CDR1 GTSNPN, CDR2 SVGIG (reference sequence). The CDR3 length is 13 residues. CDR3 nucleotides: TGTGCCTGGAGTGTGGCAGATAATTCACCCCTCCACTTT. Translation gives CAWSVADNSPLHF.

The chain has TRBV28 and TRBJ1-1; no clear D gene. CDR1 and CDR2 from the germline V gene are MDHEN and SYDVKM. Trimming took off 5 bases at V and 11 bases at J, with 12 bases between the two ends. This CDR3 has 11 amino acids. The CDR3 DNA follows: TGTGCCAGCAGTCGCGATGTGACTGCTTTCTTT. This codes for CASSRDVTAFF.

The table lists this clonotype with a few counts. The gene calls are TRBV20-1 and TRBJ2-4; D may be TRBD1 (6 bases). This CDR3 has 14 amino acids. The germline CDR1 and CDR2 sequences are DFQATT and SNEGSKA (reference sequence). The V end lost 2 bases, the J end lost 0 bases, and 8 bases lay between the germline ends. The CDR3 loop reads CSARIGGAKNIQYF. The DNA of the CDR3 is TGCAGTGCTAGAATAGGGGGAGCCAAAAACATTCAGTACTTC.

This clonotype has only a few counts. The rearrangement uses TRBV27 and TRBJ1-1; D might be TRBD1 (6 bases). Trimming stripped 5 bases from V and 5 bases from J, with 18 bases between. Germline V gene lookup returns CDR1 MNHEY and CDR2 SMNVEV (reference sequence). The length of the CDR3 is 15 residues. For the CDR3, the DNA is TGTGCCAGCAGTCAGAAACAGGGAGCCTTGACTGAAGCTTTCTTT. It translates to CASSQKQGALTEAFF.

This clonotype has only one observation. The rearrangement links TRBV18 to TRBJ2-5, with a possible D match to TRBD1 (6 bases). The CDR3 contains 14 residues. CDR1 and CDR2 from the germline V gene are KGHSH and LQKENI. The V and J ends lost 2 bases and 1 base respectively, with 8 bases between them. CDR3 bases: TGTGCCAGCTCACCATCAGGGGCCCAAGAGACCCAGTACTTC. Its translation is CASSPSGAQETQYF.

V is TRBV10-3 and J is TRBJ1-1; D is unclear. CDR1 ENHRY and CDR2 SYGVKD come from the germline V gene. This CDR3 has 15 residues. V shed 0 bases and J shed 1 base, with 9 bases lying between them. CDR3: CAISESTRSNTEAFF. The CDR3 nucleotides read TGTGCCATCAGTGAGTCTACCAGATCGAACACTGAAGCTTTCTTT.

The chain uses TRBV12-3 or TRBV12-4 and TRBJ1-2, with 10 bases fitting TRBD1. V dropped 6 bases and J dropped 3; count of bases not matched to a gene: 7. This CDR3 comprises 15 residues. Here the CDR3 reads CASSKDRGEYYGYTF. The CDR3 region has the DNA TGTGCCAGCAGCAAGGACAGGGGGGAATACTATGGCTACACCTTC.

This clonotype was observed a few times. CDR3: CASSPDRGHIQYF. The CDR3 nucleotides read TGTGCCAGCAGCCCGGACAGGGGTCACATTCAGTACTTC. V is TRBV6-1 and J is TRBJ2-4, with 9 positions matching TRBD1. J lost 8 bases, V lost 6 bases, and 5 bases had no gene match. This CDR3 is 13 amino acids long. Germline V gene data show CDR1 as MNHNS and CDR2 as SASEGT.

This clonotype was detected a few times. One end of the junction fails to match germline, which may point to a read error. The chain employs TRBV12-3 or TRBV12-4 and TRBJ2-5, with 11 bases that match TRBD2. The CDR3 covers 13 residues. Written as DNA, the CDR3 is TGTGCCAGCAGTCTAGCGGGAGGAGAGACCCAGTACTTC. It yields the protein CASSLAGGETQYF.

The chain links TRBV19 to TRBJ1-1, with 10 bases aligning to TRBD1. Germline values: CDR1 LNHDA, CDR2 SQIVND (reference sequence). The length of the CDR3 is 16 residues. V lost 8 bases to trimming and J lost 0 bases; unmatched junction nucleotides: 9. CDR3 region: CASQGDRGRLNTEAFF. The DNA for the CDR3 is TGTGCCAGTCAGGGGGACAGGGGCCGTTTGAACACTGAAGCTTTCTTT.

There are a few counts of this clonotype. The chain links TRBV6-5 to TRBJ2-7; TRBD2 aligns across 15 bases. V dropped 2 bases and J dropped 2; count of bases not matched to a gene: 7. Germline CDR1 is MNHEY and CDR2 is SVGAGI. This CDR3 has 18 amino acids. The CDR3 coding sequence is TGTGCCAGCAGTTACAGCCCGGGACTAGCGGGAGGCGCCTACGAGCAGTACTTC. Protein: CASSYSPGLAGGAYEQYF.

The chain joins TRBV28 to TRBJ2-3, with 14 bases that match TRBD2. Germline V gives CDR1 MDHEN, CDR2 SYDVKM. The CDR3 length is 16 residues. Losses at the gene ends were 5 bases for V and 4 bases for J; bases not matched to a gene: 5. DNA of the CDR3: TGTGCCAGCAGTCCGACTAGCGGGAGGGCCCCAGATACGCAGTATTTT. Translated: CASSPTSGRAPDTQYF. Variable domain in full (rest from reference TRBV28 and TRBJ2-3): DVKVTQSSRYLVKRTGEKVFLECVQDMDHENMFWYRQDPGLGLRLIYFSYDVKMKEKGDIPEGYSVSREKKERFSLILESASTNQTSMYLCASSPTSGRAPDTQYFGPGTRLTVL.

The gene calls are TRBV10-3 and TRBJ1-1; D remains ambiguous. CDR1 ENHRY and CDR2 SYGVKD come from the germline V gene. Trimming stripped 2 bases from V and 5 bases from J, with 9 bases between. The CDR3 is 13 amino acids. CDR3 sequence (DNA): TGTGCCATCAGTGAGGGGTGGAGGACTGAAGCTTTCTTT. Amino acids: CAISEGWRTEAFF.

This clonotype was recorded a few times. This chain uses TRBV11-2 with TRBJ2-2, with 10 bases aligning to TRBD2. The germline V gene has CDR1 SGHAT and CDR2 FQNNGV. Trimming cost V 5 bases and J 6 bases; bases outside gene matches: 3. This CDR3 spans 14 amino acids. The CDR3 loop is CASSATSGSGELFF. For the CDR3, the DNA is TGTGCCAGCAGCGCGACTAGCGGGTCCGGGGAGCTGTTTTTT.

J is TRBJ2-5 and V is TRBV9; D might be TRBD1 (6 bases). CDR1 is SGDLS and CDR2 is YYNGEE in the germline V gene. The CDR3 is 13 amino acids. The V and J ends lost 2 bases and 5 bases respectively, with 10 bases between them. CDR3 nucleotides: TGTGCCAGCAGCGTTCGCCAGGGGGAGACCCAGTACTTC. The encoded protein is CASSVRQGETQYF.

The genes are TRBV6-2 or TRBV6-3 and TRBJ2-1; 14 bases agree with TRBD2. The J segment lost 9 bases and the V segment lost 8 bases, leaving 6 bases of the junction unmatched. CDR3 length equals 14 residues. Germline values: CDR1 MNHEY, CDR2 SVGEGT. The CDR3 is CASGRLAGGIEQFF. The CDR3 DNA reads as TGTGCCAGCGGTCGACTAGCGGGAGGGATTGAGCAGTTCTTC.

This chain links TRBV4-3 with TRBJ2-5, with D tentatively TRBD1 (6 bases). V gave up 2 bases and J gave up 3 bases, with 13 bases separating them. The CDR3 is 15 amino acids. The germline gives CDR1 LGHNA, CDR2 YSLEER. CDR3 DNA: TGCGCCAGCAGCCAAAGGGGGTCCGGGGAAGAGACCCAGTACTTC. Translation gives CASSQRGSGEETQYF.

There are a few counts of this clonotype. The genes are TRBV6-2 or TRBV6-3 and TRBJ2-7; TRBD2 might be the D (6 bases). V was clipped by 2 bases and J by 7 bases, with 18 bases between them. The CDR3 consists of 15 residues. Germline CDR1 MNHEY, CDR2 SVGEGT. The CDR3 nucleotides read TGTGCCAGCAGTTACGCGGGGTCCGGTTCGAGGGAGCAGTACTTC. Translated: CASSYAGSGSREQYF.

V gene TRBV12-3 or TRBV12-4 combines with J gene TRBJ1-1; 7 bases line up with TRBD1. The length of the CDR3 is 14 residues. The ends lost 5 bases at V and 5 bases at J; junction bases unmatched: 8. The DNA for the CDR3 is TGTGCCAGCAGTAAAGACAGGGCAGGGACTGAAGCTTTCTTT. It translates to CASSKDRAGTEAFF.

V gene TRBV5-4 combines with J gene TRBJ2-7, with 7 bases identical to TRBD2. J gave up 6 bases and V 1 base, and 4 bases lay outside the gene matches. The CDR3 totals 13 residues. CDR1 is SGHNT, CDR2 YYREEE, per germline (reference sequence). The chain's CDR3 is CASSLRGSSEQYF. Written as DNA, the CDR3 is TGTGCCAGCAGCTTGCGCGGGAGTAGCGAGCAGTACTTC.

The rearrangement links TRBV7-9 to TRBJ1-1; D uncertain. V shed 1 base and J shed 0 bases, with 3 bases lying between them. The CDR3 contains 13 residues. From germline, CDR1 is SEHNR and CDR2 FQNEAQ (reference sequence). In nucleotides, the CDR3 is TGTGCCAGCAGCTTAGACATGAACACTGAAGCTTTCTTT. It codes for CASSLDMNTEAFF.

V gene TRBV24-1 combines with J gene TRBJ1-2; no firm D call. V was cut by 5 bases and J by 2 bases, with 14 bases left in between. Germline CDR1 KGHDR, CDR2 SFDVKD. This CDR3 comprises 15 residues. The CDR3 sequence is CATSVNNGRNYGYTF. CDR3 DNA: TGTGCCACCAGTGTGAACAATGGCAGAAACTATGGCTACACCTTC.

This clonotype came up once. The chain carries TRBV7-9 and TRBJ2-5; tentatively, D is TRBD2 (6 bases). The V gene's germline CDR1 is SEHNR and CDR2 FQNEAQ (reference sequence). Trimming left V 5 bases short and J 5 bases short, with 15 bases between. The length of the CDR3 is 14 residues. The CDR3 sequence: CASSPSAGTETQYF. The CDR3 nucleotides are TGTGCCAGCAGCCCCAGTGCGGGAACGGAGACCCAGTACTTC.

This chain connects TRBV2 to TRBJ1-3; D is undetermined. V shed 5 bases and J shed 1 base, with 12 bases lying between them. This CDR3 is built from 15 residues. CDR1 SNHLY and CDR2 FYNNEI come from the germline V gene. DNA for the CDR3: TGTGCCAGCAGTCTAGTCAGGATGTCTGGAAACACCATATATTTT. The encoded protein is CASSLVRMSGNTIYF.

This chain joins TRBV7-8 and TRBJ1-5, with D perhaps matching TRBD1 (5 bases). V lost 5 bases, J lost 5 bases, and 16 bases lay in between. The germline V gene encodes CDR1 SGHVS and CDR2 FQNEAQ. The CDR3 extends over 15 amino acids. CDR3 region: CASSPRGVIDQPQHF. DNA of the CDR3: TGTGCCAGCAGCCCACGGGGGGTAATTGATCAGCCCCAGCATTTT.

This chain joins TRBV6-5 and TRBJ2-1, with D perhaps TRBD2 (6 bases). Germline-derived CDR1 and CDR2 are MNHEY and SVGAGI. The ends were cut back, 0 bases at V and 8 bases at J, with 23 bases in the middle. This CDR3 contains 18 residues. In DNA, the CDR3 is TGTGCCAGCAGTTACTCGAGGCTCCGGGGGAGGCAGATAGATGAGCAGTTCTTC. Its translation: CASSYSRLRGRQIDEQFF.

The chain carries TRBV27 and TRBJ1-2; unclear D gene. There are 13 residues in the CDR3. V was clipped by 5 bases and J by 1 base, with 8 bases between them. Looked up from germline, CDR1 is MNHEY and CDR2 is SMNVEV (reference sequence). The CDR3 DNA reads TGTGCCAGCAGTGGGAGACTTAACTATGGCTACACCTTC. Translated, it gives CASSGRLNYGYTF.